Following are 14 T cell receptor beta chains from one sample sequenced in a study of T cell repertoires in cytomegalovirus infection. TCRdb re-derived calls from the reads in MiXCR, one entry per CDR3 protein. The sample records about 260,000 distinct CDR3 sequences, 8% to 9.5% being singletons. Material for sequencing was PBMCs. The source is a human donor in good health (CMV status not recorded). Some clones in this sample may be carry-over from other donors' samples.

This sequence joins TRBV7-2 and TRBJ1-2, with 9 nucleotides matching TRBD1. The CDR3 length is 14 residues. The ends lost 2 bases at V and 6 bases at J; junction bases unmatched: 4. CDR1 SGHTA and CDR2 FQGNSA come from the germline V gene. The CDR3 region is CASSLWDREHGYTF. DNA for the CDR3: TGTGCCAGCAGCTTATGGGACAGGGAGCATGGCTACACCTTC.

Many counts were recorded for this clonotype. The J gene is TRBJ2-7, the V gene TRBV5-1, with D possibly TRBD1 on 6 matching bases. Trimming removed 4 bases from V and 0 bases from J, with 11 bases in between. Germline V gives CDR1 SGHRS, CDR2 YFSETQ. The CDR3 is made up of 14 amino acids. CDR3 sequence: CASSNRQASYEQYF. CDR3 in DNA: TGCGCCAGCAGCAACCGACAGGCCTCCTACGAGCAGTACTTC.

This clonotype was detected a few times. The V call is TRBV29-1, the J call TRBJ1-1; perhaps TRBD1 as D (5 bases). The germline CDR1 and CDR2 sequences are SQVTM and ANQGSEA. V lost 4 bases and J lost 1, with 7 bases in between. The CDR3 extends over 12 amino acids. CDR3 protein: CSVGTPNTEAFF. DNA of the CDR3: TGCAGCGTTGGGACACCGAACACTGAAGCTTTCTTT.

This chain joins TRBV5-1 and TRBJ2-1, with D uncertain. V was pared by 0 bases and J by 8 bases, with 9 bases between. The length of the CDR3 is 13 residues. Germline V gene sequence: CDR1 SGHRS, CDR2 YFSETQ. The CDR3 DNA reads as TGCGCCAGCAGCTTGGTCGCGGATCATGAGCAGTTCTTC. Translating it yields CASSLVADHEQFF.

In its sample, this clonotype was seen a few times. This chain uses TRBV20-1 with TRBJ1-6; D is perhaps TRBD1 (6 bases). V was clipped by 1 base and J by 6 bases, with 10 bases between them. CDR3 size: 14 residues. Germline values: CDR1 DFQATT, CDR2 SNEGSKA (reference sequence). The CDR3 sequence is CSARGTALNSPLHF. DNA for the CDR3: TGCAGTGCTAGAGGGACAGCCCTTAATTCACCCCTCCACTTT.

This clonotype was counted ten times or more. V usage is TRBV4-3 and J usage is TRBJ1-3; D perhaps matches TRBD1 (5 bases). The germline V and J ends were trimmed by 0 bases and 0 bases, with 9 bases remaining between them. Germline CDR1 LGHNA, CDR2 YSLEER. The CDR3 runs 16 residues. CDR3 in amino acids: CASSQDSRASGNTIYF. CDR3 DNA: TGCGCCAGCAGCCAAGATAGCAGGGCCTCTGGAAACACCATATATTTT.

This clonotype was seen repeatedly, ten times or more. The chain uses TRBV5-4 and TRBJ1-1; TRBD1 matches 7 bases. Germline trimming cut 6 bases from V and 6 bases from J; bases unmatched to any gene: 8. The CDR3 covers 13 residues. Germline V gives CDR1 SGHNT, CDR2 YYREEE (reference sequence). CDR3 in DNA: TGTGCCAGCACCCCGACAGGGAGCGCTGAAGCTTTCTTT. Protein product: CASTPTGSAEAFF.

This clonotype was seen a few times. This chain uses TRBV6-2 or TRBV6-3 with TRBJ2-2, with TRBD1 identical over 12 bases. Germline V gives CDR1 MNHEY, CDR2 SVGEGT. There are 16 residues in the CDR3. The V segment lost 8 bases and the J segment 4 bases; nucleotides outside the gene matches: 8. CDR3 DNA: TGTGCCAGCGTGAACAGGGACAGGGGGCTCACCGGGGAGCTGTTTTTT. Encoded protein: CASVNRDRGLTGELFF.

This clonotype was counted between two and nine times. The CDR3 DNA follows: TGTGCCAGCAGCGGACTAGCGGGGGTCGTACAAGAGACCCAGTACTTC. This translates into CASSGLAGVVQETQYF. The chain combines TRBV7-9 with TRBJ2-5; TRBD2 matches at 13 bases. V gave up 5 bases and J gave up 2 bases; unmatched junction bases: 5. Germline V gives CDR1 SEHNR, CDR2 FQNEAQ (reference sequence). The CDR3 totals 16 residues.

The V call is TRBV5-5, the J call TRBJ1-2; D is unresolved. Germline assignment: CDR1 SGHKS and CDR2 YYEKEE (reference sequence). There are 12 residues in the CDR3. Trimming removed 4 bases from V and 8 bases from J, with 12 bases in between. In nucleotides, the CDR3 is TGTGCCAGCAGCCAGGTCCTTGGGGGCTACACCTTC. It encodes CASSQVLGGYTF. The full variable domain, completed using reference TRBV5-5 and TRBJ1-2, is DAGVTQSPTHLIKTRGQQVTLRCSPISGHKSVSWYQQVLGQGPQFIFQYYEKEERGRGNFPDRFSARQFPNYSSELNVNALLLGDSALYLCASSQVLGGYTFGSGTRLTVV.

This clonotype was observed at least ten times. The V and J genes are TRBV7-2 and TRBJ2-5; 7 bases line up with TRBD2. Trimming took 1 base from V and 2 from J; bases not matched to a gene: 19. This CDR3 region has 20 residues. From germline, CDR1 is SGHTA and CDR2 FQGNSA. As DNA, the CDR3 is TGTGCCAGCAGCTTAGGCCCTATGTGGGCGCAAACGGGGGGACAAGAGACCCAGTACTTC. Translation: CASSLGPMWAQTGGQETQYF.

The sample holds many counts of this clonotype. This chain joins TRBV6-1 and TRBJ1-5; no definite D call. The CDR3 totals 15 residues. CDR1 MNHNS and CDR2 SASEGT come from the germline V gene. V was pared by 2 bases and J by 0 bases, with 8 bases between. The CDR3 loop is CASSEYDISNQPQHF. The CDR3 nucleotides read TGTGCCAGCAGTGAATACGATATTAGCAATCAGCCCCAGCATTTT.

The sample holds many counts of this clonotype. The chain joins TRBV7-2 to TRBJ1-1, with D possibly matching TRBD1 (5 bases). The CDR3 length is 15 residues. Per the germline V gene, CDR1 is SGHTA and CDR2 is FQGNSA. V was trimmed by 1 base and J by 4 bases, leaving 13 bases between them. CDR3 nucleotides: TGTGCCAGCAGCTTAGTTGTTGGGGCGGGCACTGAAGCTTTCTTT. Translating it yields CASSLVVGAGTEAFF.

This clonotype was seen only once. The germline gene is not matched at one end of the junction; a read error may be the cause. The CDR3 sequence is CASSARLDHTQNF. CDR3 sequence (DNA): TGTGCCAGCAGCGCCAGACTAGACCATACGCAGAATTTT. This sequence joins TRBV11-2 and TRBJ2-3; tentative D call: TRBD2 (6 bases). This CDR3 comprises 13 residues. Germline V CDR1 and CDR2: SGHAT, FQNNGV.